The TCR beta chain described here comes from a study of molecular identifiers for immune sequencing clone quantification. V was trimmed by 5 bases and J by 2 bases, leaving 21 bases between them. CDR1 is GTSNPN and CDR2 is SVGIG in the germline V gene (reference sequence). CDR3 size: 16 residues. This clonotype was counted at least ten times. TCRdb independently ran MiXCR on the PCR reads; one entry per CDR3 protein. The data hold 300,000 to 400,000 distinct CDR3 sequences, with 20% to 25% observed a single time. The V and J genes are TRBV30 and TRBJ2-5, with D perhaps given as TRBD1 or TRBD2 (6 bases each). This TCR was recovered from a human donor in good health. Some libraries in this study had Jurkat cell RNA spiked in. Sequenced material: naive CD8+ T cells from blood, with Jurkat cell RNA spiked in. Indicated subset: FACS-sorted CD8+CD4-CCR7+CD45RA+ naive T cells. The chain's CDR3 is CAWYTPGAGKQETQYF. The CDR3 DNA reads TGTGCCTGGTACACCCCGGGGGCAGGCAAACAAGAGACCCAGTACTTC.